These T cell receptor beta chains were read from a single sample in a study of blood T cell repertoires in COVID-19. The repertoire was sequenced with immunoSEQ multiplex PCR; TCRdb's copy has only in-frame clones and lacks some. The profile shows 250,000 or so clones, roughly 85% of them singletons. Input material: PBMCs or T cells enriched from blood (not recorded which). The source of these receptors is a man younger than 45 who had recovered from COVID-19. CDR3s include the opening cysteine and the closing phenylalanine or tryptophan. A D gene is named only where the DNA matches it firmly. Clone size, where shown, is once, few, many, or a class for clones that have expanded.

TRBJ2-2 TRBV3-1/TRBV3-2 14 NA NA CASSQDNSAGELFF TGTGCCAGCAGCCAAGATAACAGTGCCGGGGAGCTGTTTTTT
TRBJ1-2 TRBV18 13 NA NA CASSPPTGDGYTF TGTGCCAGCTCACCTCCTACAGGAGATGGCTACACCTTC
TRBJ2-1 TRBV27 16 TRBD2 NA CASNPPGTSGANEQFF TGTGCCAGCAACCCCCCCGGGACTAGCGGGGCTAATGAGCAGTTCTTC
TRBJ1-1 TRBV9 16 NA NA CASSVFQGWGYTEAFF TGTGCCAGCAGCGTATTTCAGGGGTGGGGGTACACTGAAGCTTTCTTT
TRBJ2-2 TRBV19 16 TRBD2 NA CASSIGGGANTGELFF TGTGCCAGTAGTATAGGTGGGGGGGCGAACACCGGGGAGCTGTTTTTT
TRBJ2-2 TRBV9 15 NA NA CASSVVPGPTGELFF TGTGCCAGCAGCGTAGTTCCAGGGCCCACCGGGGAGCTGTTTTTT
TRBJ2-5 TRBV5-4 17 TRBD2 NA CASSGTSGRAPKETQYF TGTGCCAGCAGCGGGACTAGCGGGAGGGCTCCCAAAGAGACCCAGTACTTC
TRBJ1-1 TRBV24-1 12 NA few CATSDPVGGAFF TGTGCCACCAGTGACCCGGTCGGGGGAGCTTTCTTT
TRBJ1-5 TRBV6-5 13 TRBD1 NA CASSRQGGQPQHF TGTGCCAGCAGTCGACAGGGTGGTCAGCCCCAGCATTTT
TRBJ1-1 TRBV6-5 14 NA NA CAGGWRLSGDEAFF TGTGCCGGAGGGTGGCGCCTGAGTGGCGATGAAGCTTTCTTT
TRBJ2-1 TRBV19 14 NA once CASLHTGKVNEQFF TGTGCCAGTTTGCACACAGGGAAGGTAAATGAGCAGTTCTTC
TRBJ1-6 TRBV6-2/TRBV6-3 15 TRBD1 NA CASSLITGGNSPLHF TGTGCCAGCAGCCTGATAACAGGGGGCAATTCACCCCTCCACTTT
TRBJ1-2 TRBV7-9 15 NA NA CASSATVTIGYGYTF TGTGCCAGCAGCGCGACAGTCACGATTGGGTATGGCTACACCTTC
TRBJ1-6 TRBV30 14 TRBD1 NA CAWSLRDRDSPLHF TGTGCCTGGAGTTTGCGGGACAGAGATTCACCCCTCCACTTT
TRBJ2-1 TRBV5-1 18 TRBD2 NA CASSLQLAGGSSYNEQFF TGCGCCAGCAGCTTGCAACTAGCGGGAGGCAGCTCCTACAATGAGCAGTTCTTC
TRBJ2-3 TRBV12-3/TRBV12-4 13 TRBD2 NA CASELADTDTQYF TGTGCCAGCGAACTAGCGGACACAGATACGCAGTATTTT
TRBJ1-1 TRBV5-6 17 TRBD1 NA CASSLALQGMENTEAFF TGTGCCAGCAGCTTGGCCTTACAGGGGATGGAGAACACTGAAGCTTTCTTT
TRBJ2-1 TRBV6-6 13 NA NA CASRWTEYNEQFF TGTGCCAGCAGGTGGACAGAGTACAATGAGCAGTTCTTC
TRBJ2-7 TRBV5-6 16 TRBD2 few CASSLMIGGFSYEQYF TGTGCCAGCAGCTTGATGATCGGGGGGTTCTCCTACGAGCAGTACTTC
TRBJ1-3 TRBV3-1/TRBV3-2 18 NA NA CASSQAYGGSVSGNTIYF TGTGCCAGCAGCCAAGCGTACGGGGGGAGCGTGTCTGGAAACACCATATATTTT
TRBJ2-3 TRBV12-3/TRBV12-4 12 NA NA CASSQTGDTQYF TGTGCCAGCAGCCAAACCGGGGATACGCAGTATTTT
TRBJ2-5 TRBV5-1 17 NA NA CASSSPVGARGQETQYF TGCGCCAGCAGCTCACCGGTGGGGGCCCGGGGCCAAGAGACCCAGTACTTC
TRBJ2-1 TRBV28 15 NA NA CASSLEFRNYNEQFF TGTGCCAGCAGTTTAGAGTTTCGAAACTACAATGAGCAGTTCTTC
TRBJ1-5 TRBV19 14 NA NA CASSIGQGGQPQHF TGTGCCAGTAGTATAGGGCAAGGAGGGCAGCCCCAGCATTTT
TRBJ1-4 TRBV7-9 14 NA NA CASSVAGMGEKLFF TGTGCCAGCAGCGTGGCAGGAATGGGTGAAAAACTGTTTTTT
TRBJ1-1 TRBV25-1 13 NA NA CASSKTEGTEAFF TGTGCCAGCAGTAAAACAGAGGGCACTGAAGCTTTCTTT
TRBJ2-7 TRBV5-4 13 NA NA CASSLQQGHEQYF TGTGCCAGCAGCCTACAACAGGGCCACGAGCAGTACTTC
TRBJ1-1 TRBV11-2 15 TRBD1 NA CASSIRQGWNTEAFF TGTGCCAGCAGCATAAGACAGGGGTGGAACACTGAAGCTTTCTTT
TRBJ2-7 TRBV28 12 NA NA CASSPPAVAQYF TGTGCCAGCAGCCCCCCTGCGGTCGCGCAGTACTTC
TRBJ2-5 TRBV7-2 14 NA NA CASSYTGNQETQYF TGTGCCAGCAGCTATACAGGGAACCAAGAGACCCAGTACTTC
TRBJ1-1 TRBV5-1 14 NA NA CASSPPAGWAEAFF TGCGCCAGCAGCCCCCCGGCAGGGTGGGCTGAAGCTTTCTTT
TRBJ2-5 TRBV3-1/TRBV3-2 15 NA NA CASSQETMYQETQYF TGTGCCAGCAGCCAAGAGACAATGTACCAAGAGACCCAGTACTTC
TRBJ1-1 TRBV27 16 TRBD1 NA CASSGIKQGVGTEAFF TGTGCCAGCAGCGGCATCAAACAGGGGGTGGGGACTGAAGCTTTCTTT
TRBJ2-1 TRBV5-1 16 TRBD2 few CASSGGTSVAYNEQFF TGCGCCAGCAGCGGGGGGACTAGCGTAGCCTACAATGAGCAGTTCTTC
TRBJ2-3 TRBV3-1/TRBV3-2 16 TRBD2 NA CASSLRTSGRGDTQYF TGTGCCAGCAGCCTAAGGACTAGCGGGAGAGGAGATACGCAGTATTTT
TRBJ1-2 TRBV6-5 14 TRBD1 NA CASSGQVFGYGYTF TGTGCCAGCTCGGGACAGGTGTTCGGGTATGGCTACACCTTC
TRBJ2-1 TRBV5-1 15 TRBD2 NA CASSGSATSVYEQFF TGCGCCAGCAGCGGATCGGCAACTAGCGTGTATGAGCAGTTCTTC
TRBJ2-1 TRBV3-1/TRBV3-2 13 NA NA CASESGAYNEQFF TGTGCCAGCGAGTCGGGAGCCTACAATGAGCAGTTCTTC
TRBJ1-2 TRBV15 13 NA NA CATRRALEDGYTF TGTGCCACCAGGAGGGCCCTAGAAGATGGCTACACCTTC
TRBJ1-4 TRBV5-3 17 TRBD1 NA CARSTPGTETTNEKLFF TGTGCCAGAAGCACCCCCGGGACAGAGACAACTAATGAAAAACTGTTTTTT
TRBJ1-2 TRBV7-2 16 NA once CASSLGGPLGLGGYTF TGTGCCAGCAGCTTAGGCGGTCCCCTCGGCTTGGGTGGCTACACCTTC
TRBJ1-2 TRBV28 13 NA NA CASSRRVGSVPPF TGTGCCAGCAGTCGGCGGGTTGGGAGCGTTCCTCCCTTC
TRBJ2-1 TRBV9 12 NA NA CASSVPGNEQFF TGTGCCAGCAGCGTCCCGGGGAATGAGCAGTTCTTC
TRBJ1-1 TRBV29-1 14 NA NA CSVEDRPGAPEAFF TGCAGCGTTGAAGATCGACCAGGGGCCCCTGAAGCTTTCTTT
TRBJ1-5 TRBV6-5 14 TRBD1 NA CASRGRGLNQPQHF TGTGCCAGCAGGGGCAGGGGGCTCAATCAGCCCCAGCATTTT
TRBJ1-6 TRBV7-9 15 NA NA CASSLVAGRNSPLHF TGTGCCAGCAGCTTAGTTGCAGGGCGAAATTCACCCCTCCACTTT
TRBJ2-7 TRBV30 15 NA NA CAWSGRRAGSYEQYF TGTGCCTGGAGTGGGAGGAGGGCGGGCTCCTACGAGCAGTACTTC
TRBJ1-1 TRBV5-1 14 TRBD1 NA CASSLGQGATEAFF TGCGCCAGCAGCCTAGGACAGGGGGCTACTGAAGCTTTCTTT
TRBJ2-3 TRBV30 11 NA NA CACLVLAAQYF TGTGCCTGCCTCGTCCTAGCTGCGCAGTATTTT
TRBJ2-7 TRBV3-1/TRBV3-2 16 TRBD2 NA CASSQGGGLHSYEQYF TGTGCCAGCAGCCAAGGGGGAGGGCTACACTCCTACGAGCAGTACTTC
TRBJ2-7 TRBV7-2 14 TRBD1 NA CASSDRQGSYEQYF TGTGCCAGCAGCGATCGACAGGGAAGCTACGAGCAGTACTTC
TRBJ1-2 TRBV14 13 NA NA CASSPRTQSGYTF TGTGCCAGCAGCCCACGGACTCAAAGTGGCTACACCTTC
TRBJ2-5 TRBV24-1 13 NA NA CATSEGGVETQYF TGTGCCACCAGCGAGGGGGGGGTAGAGACCCAGTACTTC